A single sample is the source of the 32 T cell receptor beta chains below, sequenced in a study of blood T cell repertoires in COVID-19. The assay was immunoSEQ multiplex PCR, and TCRdb's table has in-frame clones only and misses some. The top ten hold approximately 8% of the sample, which has over 150,000 clones, 60% to 85% seen once. The specimen sequenced was peripheral blood. The receptors stem from a man in his 60s with acute or convalescent COVID-19.

The CDR3, as DNA: TGTGCCAGCTCAGGGGGACTAGGCCCCGGTGAGCAGTTCTTC. Amino acids: CASSGGLGPGEQFF. The gene calls are TRBV18 and TRBJ2-1; 8 bases agree with TRBD2. This CDR3 region has 14 residues. With V trimmed by 5 bases and J by 9 bases, 9 bases remained unmatched. Germline V gene lookup returns CDR1 KGHSH and CDR2 LQKENI.

The V call is TRBV19, the J call TRBJ1-5, with TRBD1 matching 9 bases. The germline gives CDR1 LNHDA, CDR2 SQIVND (reference sequence). J lost 7 bases, V lost 5 bases, and 3 bases had no gene match. The CDR3 length is 13 residues. The CDR3 loop is CASSGTGNQPQHF. CDR3 coding DNA: TGTGCCAGTAGTGGGACAGGGAACCAGCCCCAGCATTTT.

On this clone: Different DNA sequences within this sample yield the same CDR3. The chain combines TRBV6-5 with TRBJ2-4; the D gene is possibly TRBD2 (5 bases). Germline V gene lookup returns CDR1 MNHEY and CDR2 SVGAGI. Trimming took 2 bases from V and 0 from J, leaving 5 bases between them. The CDR3 is made up of 14 amino acids. The CDR3 sequence is CASSYGRAKNIQYF. CDR3 DNA: TGTGCCAGCAGTTACGGGAGAGCCAAAAACATTCAGTACTTC.

The genes are TRBV2 and TRBJ2-1; 10 bases are shared with TRBD1. With V trimmed by 2 bases and J by 0 bases, 1 base remained unmatched. The CDR3 runs 16 residues. The germline gives CDR1 SNHLY, CDR2 FYNNEI. CDR3 sequence (DNA): TGTGCCAGCAGTGAAAGGACAGGGGGCTCCTACAATGAGCAGTTCTTC. Translated: CASSERTGGSYNEQFF.

The chain uses TRBV6-5 and TRBJ2-1; TRBD1 aligns across 7 bases. V lost 2 bases, J lost 5 bases, and 9 bases stayed unmatched. Germline V CDR1 and CDR2: MNHEY, SVGAGI. The CDR3 totals 16 residues. CDR3 in amino acids: CASSYRRQGAHNEQFF. DNA for the CDR3: TGTGCCAGCAGTTACCGTAGACAGGGCGCCCACAATGAGCAGTTCTTC.

The chain couples TRBV29-1 to TRBJ1-1; D possibly corresponds to TRBD1 (5 bases). Trimming removed 0 bases from V and 10 bases from J, with 9 bases in between. The CDR3 spans 11 residues. Germline V gene data show CDR1 as SQVTM and CDR2 as ANQGSEA. CDR3 in amino acids: CSVEDQGVAFF. The CDR3 DNA sequence: TGCAGCGTTGAAGATCAGGGCGTAGCTTTCTTT.

Here the CDR3 reads CARPGTGRYSGNQPQHF. The CDR3, as DNA: TGTGCCAGACCCGGGACAGGGCGCTACTCGGGCAATCAGCCCCAGCATTTT. The chain links TRBV27 to TRBJ1-5; 9 bases are a match to TRBD1. The CDR3 is 17 amino acids. Germline CDR1 MNHEY, CDR2 SMNVEV (reference sequence). V was clipped by 9 bases and J by 2 bases; unmatched bases: 14.

This chain uses TRBV20-1 with TRBJ1-6, with TRBD1 matching 9 bases. Germline values: CDR1 DFQATT, CDR2 SNEGSKA (reference sequence). V was pared by 3 bases and J by 8 bases, with 5 bases of the junction left unmatched. The CDR3 loop spans 14 amino acids. This CDR3 reads CSASYRDRDSPLHF. CDR3 bases: TGCAGTGCTAGTTACCGGGACAGGGATTCACCCCTCCACTTT.

This chain uses TRBV14 with TRBJ1-1; 7 bases align to TRBD1. The V gene end was trimmed by 4 bases and the J gene end by 8 bases; junction bases not matched to a gene: 4. Germline V lookup: CDR1 SGHDN, CDR2 FVKESK. The CDR3 has 12 residues. The CDR3 DNA follows: TGTGCCAGCAGCCCAGGGACAGCCGAAGCTTTCTTT. The encoded protein is CASSPGTAEAFF.

This clone appeared a single time. The chain has TRBV4-1 and TRBJ2-2, with a tentative D call TRBD1 (6 bases). Per germline, CDR1 MGHRA and CDR2 YSYEKL. CDR3 size: 16 residues. The germline V and J ends were trimmed by 0 bases and 3 bases, with 11 bases remaining between them. This chain's CDR3 is CASSQDWQGHTGELFF. The CDR3 DNA reads as TGCGCCAGCAGCCAAGATTGGCAGGGGCACACCGGGGAGCTGTTTTTT.

The chain recombines TRBV4-3 with TRBJ2-7, with 9 bases identical to TRBD1. CDR3 size: 16 residues. Trimming removed 3 bases from V and 2 bases from J; junction bases left unmatched: 8. Germline CDR1 reads LGHNA; CDR2 reads YSLEER. The CDR3 region has the DNA TGCGCCAGCAGCCATGATCCGGGACAGGGAACCTACGAGCAGTACTTC. Its protein product is CASSHDPGQGTYEQYF.

CDR3: CASSAQGGGTNEKLFF. CDR3 in DNA: TGTGCCAGCAGTGCCCAGGGTGGGGGCACTAATGAAAAACTGTTTTTT. The V call is TRBV2, the J call TRBJ1-4; the D gene is possibly TRBD1 (6 bases). This CDR3 contains 16 residues. Trimming left V 4 bases short and J 2 bases short, with 14 bases between. Germline V gives CDR1 SNHLY, CDR2 FYNNEI.

The chain is built from TRBV9 and TRBJ1-1; 7 bases match TRBD1. In germline, CDR1 is SGDLS, CDR2 YYNGEE. CDR3 length equals 15 residues. With 3 bases clipped from V and 6 bases from J, the junction kept 11 bases outside the gene matches. CDR3 region: CASSGGTALKPEAFF. CDR3 sequence (DNA): TGTGCCAGCAGCGGAGGGACAGCGTTAAAGCCTGAAGCTTTCTTT.

This chain joins TRBV11-2 and TRBJ2-1; 9 nucleotides line up with TRBD2. Germline CDR1 and CDR2: SGHAT and FQNNGV. The CDR3 covers 15 residues. The junction had 7 bases not matched to a gene; V was cut back by 5 bases and J by 5 bases. CDR3 sequence reads: CASSRSGGPNNEQFF. The DNA of the CDR3 is TGTGCCAGCAGCCGAAGCGGGGGGCCCAACAATGAGCAGTTCTTC.

The chain combines TRBV6-5 with TRBJ2-4; 10 nucleotides match TRBD1. The CDR3 is made up of 15 amino acids. Germline lookup yields CDR1 MNHEY and CDR2 SVGAGI. The ends lost 6 bases at V and 6 bases at J; junction bases unmatched: 8. The CDR3 region is CASRSTGGAGNIQYF. CDR3 sequence (DNA): TGTGCCAGCAGGTCGACAGGGGGCGCCGGAAACATTCAGTACTTC.

The V gene is TRBV25-1, the J gene TRBJ1-1; 9 positions match TRBD1. The CDR3 is 14 residues long. In germline, CDR1 is MGHDK, CDR2 SYGVNS. After removal of 10 bases from V and 6 bases from J, the junction contained 12 bases not matched to a gene. CDR3 nucleotides: TGTGCCACCCAACGGACAGGGGATAACGCTGAAGCTTTCTTT. Translation gives CATQRTGDNAEAFF.

This chain connects TRBV2 to TRBJ2-5; no firm D call. V dropped 3 bases and J dropped 3 bases, with 11 bases sitting between them. Germline assignment: CDR1 SNHLY and CDR2 FYNNEI. CDR3 size: 14 residues. The chain's CDR3 is CASSDARAKETQYF. CDR3 in DNA: TGTGCCAGCAGTGACGCCCGAGCCAAAGAGACCCAGTACTTC.

This chain uses TRBV9 with TRBJ1-2; D may be TRBD1 (6 bases). The germline V and J ends were trimmed by 3 bases and 4 bases, with 7 bases remaining between them. The CDR3 loop spans 12 amino acids. Germline V gene data show CDR1 as SGDLS and CDR2 as YYNGEE. The CDR3 sequence is CASSGDTYGYTF. CDR3 sequence (DNA): TGTGCCAGCAGCGGGGACACCTATGGCTACACCTTC.

The chain employs TRBV4-1 and TRBJ1-6; tentatively, D is TRBD1 (6 bases). The CDR3 sequence is 15 residues long. Trimming cost V 5 bases and J 9 bases, with 17 bases left between them. From germline, CDR1 is MGHRA and CDR2 YSYEKL. The CDR3 coding sequence is TGCGCCAGCAGCGCTACCTTCGGACAGAGTTCACCCCTCCACTTT. The encoded protein is CASSATFGQSSPLHF.

This clone was seen repeatedly, ten times or more. This sequence joins TRBV12-3 or TRBV12-4 and TRBJ2-7, with D hard to call. V lost 2 bases and J 6 bases, leaving 8 bases between the germline ends. CDR3 length: 12 residues. The CDR3 region is CASSLWPAEQYF. The CDR3 bases are TGTGCCAGCAGTTTATGGCCTGCCGAGCAGTACTTC.

This clone appeared a few times. Different DNA sequences within this sample yield the same CDR3. The rearrangement joins TRBV6-5 to TRBJ1-3; the D is unclear. The CDR3 consists of 14 residues. Germline V gives CDR1 MNHEY, CDR2 SVGAGI. Trimming cost V 2 bases and J 3 bases, with 8 bases left between them. Written as DNA, the CDR3 is TGTGCCAGCAGTTACGGCGGTGGTGGAAACACCATATATTTT. Protein: CASSYGGGGNTIYF.

The chain is built from TRBV29-1 and TRBJ2-5; 7 bases map to TRBD1. The V gene end was trimmed by 6 bases and the J gene end by 4 bases; junction bases not matched to a gene: 11. Germline-derived CDR1 and CDR2 are SQVTM and ANQGSEA. The CDR3 consists of 14 residues. The CDR3 DNA sequence: TGCAGCGTCAAGAGGCCAGGGGGTAGAGAGACCCAGTACTTC. Its translation: CSVKRPGGRETQYF.

The genes are TRBV19 and TRBJ1-1, with 8 positions matching TRBD1. The J segment lost 5 bases and the V segment lost 6 bases, leaving 8 bases of the junction unmatched. CDR1 is LNHDA and CDR2 is SQIVND in the germline V gene (reference sequence). The CDR3 length is 14 residues. The CDR3 reads CASSTTGATTEAFF. Here the CDR3 DNA reads TGTGCCAGTAGCACGACAGGGGCAACGACTGAAGCTTTCTTT.

This clone occurred once. The CDR3 spells CASSPLARASYQETQYF. CDR3 in DNA: TGTGCCAGCAGCCCCCTAGCTAGGGCTTCGTACCAAGAGACCCAGTACTTC. V usage is TRBV5-6 and J usage is TRBJ2-5; D is possibly TRBD2 (5 bases). This CDR3 has 17 amino acids. Trimming pared 4 bases from V and 0 bases from J, leaving 19 bases between. Per the germline V gene, CDR1 is SGHDT and CDR2 is YYEEEE.

V gene TRBV9 combines with J gene TRBJ2-1; 8 nucleotides line up with TRBD2. CDR3 length: 14 amino acids. Germline V lookup: CDR1 SGDLS, CDR2 YYNGEE. After removal of 3 bases from V and 9 bases from J, the junction contained 8 bases not matched to a gene. The CDR3 bases are TGTGCCAGCAGCGATGTTAGCGGGGTTGGTGAGCAGTTCTTC. Amino acids: CASSDVSGVGEQFF.

The chain is built from TRBV7-8 and TRBJ2-2; TRBD1 is a possible D gene (6 bases). The CDR3 is made up of 15 amino acids. From germline, CDR1 is SGHVS and CDR2 FQNEAQ. V was clipped by 2 bases and J by 7 bases, with 14 bases between them. CDR3 in DNA: TGTGCCAGCAGCTTACAGGGGTTGGGTGACGGGGAGCTGTTTTTT. Encoded protein: CASSLQGLGDGELFF. Filled out from reference TRBV7-8 and TRBJ2-2, the complete variable domain reads GAGVSQSPRYKVAKRGQDVALRCDPISGHVSLFWYQQALGQGPEFLTYFQNEAQLDKSGLPSDRFFAERPEGSVSTLKIQRTQQEDSAVYLCASSLQGLGDGELFFGEGSRLTVL.

This chain joins TRBV6-6 and TRBJ2-3; possible D gene TRBD2, 6 bases. V shed 0 bases and J shed 2 bases, with 9 bases lying between them. The germline V gene encodes CDR1 MNHNY and CDR2 SVGAGI (reference sequence). The CDR3 runs 15 residues. The CDR3 DNA is TGTGCCAGCAGTTACTCCGGGCGGGACACAGATACGCAGTATTTT. Protein: CASSYSGRDTDTQYF.

This chain joins TRBV7-2 and TRBJ2-7; 8 bases are a match to TRBD2. Germline loops: CDR1 SGHTA, CDR2 FQGNSA. This CDR3 contains 15 residues. The V segment lost 7 bases and the J segment 4 bases; nucleotides outside the gene matches: 12. The CDR3 spells CASKKAAGAPYEQYF. The CDR3 DNA is TGTGCCAGCAAAAAAGCAGCGGGGGCACCTTACGAGCAGTACTTC.

This clone is a singleton in its sample. The chain links TRBV5-1 to TRBJ2-1; the match to TRBD2 covers 8 bases. V trimming: 2 bases; J trimming: 4 bases; junction bases outside the gene matches: 5. CDR3 length: 15 residues. Germline assignment: CDR1 SGHRS and CDR2 YFSETQ. CDR3 residues: CASSFSSGRYNEQFF. As DNA, the CDR3 is TGCGCCAGCAGCTTCTCTAGCGGGCGGTACAATGAGCAGTTCTTC.

V is TRBV3-1 (or the pseudogene TRBV3-2) and J is TRBJ1-4, with TRBD1 matching 9 bases. In germline, CDR1 is LGHDT, CDR2 YNNKEL (reference sequence). This CDR3 has 13 residues. The V segment lost 6 bases and the J segment 7 bases; nucleotides outside the gene matches: 3. This chain's CDR3 is CASRRTGVEKLFF. DNA for the CDR3: TGTGCCAGCAGGCGGACAGGGGTTGAAAAACTGTTTTTT.

The chain couples TRBV14 to TRBJ1-1; 11 bases are shared with TRBD1. Trimming took 6 bases from V and 2 from J; bases not matched to a gene: 5. CDR3 length: 15 residues. Per the germline V gene, CDR1 is SGHDN and CDR2 is FVKESK. The CDR3 DNA follows: TGTGCCAGCAGACCTGGGACAGGGGGTAACACTGAAGCTTTCTTT. Amino acids: CASRPGTGGNTEAFF. The variable domain in full, with the rest retrieved from reference TRBV14 and TRBJ1-1, is EAGVTQFPSHSVIEKGQTVTLRCDPISGHDNLYWYRRVMGKEIKFLLHFVKESKQDESGMPNNRFLAERTGGTYSTLKVQPAELEDSGVYFCASRPGTGGNTEAFFGQGTRLTVV.

This clone was detected a few times. This sequence joins TRBV13 and TRBJ2-7; possibly TRBD1 for D (7 bases). Trimming took off 0 bases at V and 4 bases at J, with 10 bases between the two ends. Germline V gene data show CDR1 as PRHDT and CDR2 as FYEKMQ (reference sequence). The CDR3 totals 14 residues. Here the CDR3 DNA reads TGTGCCAGCAGCTTAGGGGAGGGGGCTTACGAGCAGTACTTC. Translation: CASSLGEGAYEQYF. Together with reference TRBV13 and TRBJ2-7, the CDR3 gives the full variable domain: AAGVIQSPRHLIKEKRETATLKCYPIPRHDTVYWYQQGPGQDPQFLISFYEKMQSDKGSIPDRFSAQQFSDYHSELNMSSLELGDSALYFCASSLGEGAYEQYFGPGTRLTVT.